This T cell receptor beta chain is from a study of beta chain features in type 1 diabetes. Study-wide results and limits: Compared with healthy donors, patients appeared to share more similar naive, central memory and regulatory TCRB repertoires.

Sequencing targeted expressed TCRB transcripts, as all isolated RNA had been reverse transcribed. The data were produced by immunoSEQ multiplex PCR, yet TCRdb's version contains in-frame clones alone and is incomplete. Here the sample spans around 250,000 clones, roughly two thirds being singletons. The CDR3 is 12 residues long. The germline V and J ends were trimmed by 4 bases and 2 bases, with 8 bases remaining between them. Germline loops: CDR1 GTSNPN, CDR2 SVGIG (reference sequence). Purities in excess of 95% were seen in all sorted populations. A remark on this clone: Its antigen is still unknown.

The gene calls are TRBV30 and TRBJ1-2, with no clear D. The specimen was naive CD4+ T cells from blood. The clonotype was recovered from a man aged 25 to 40 in good health. CDR3 sequence reads: CAWKGLNYGYTF. As DNA, the CDR3 is TGTGCCTGGAAAGGACTGAACTATGGCTACACCTTC.